The 22 T cell receptor beta chains reported below all come from one sample, sequenced in a study of T cells after yellow fever vaccination. TCRdb fed the 5' RACE reads into MiXCR, producing one record per CDR3 protein. The sample has a few hundred thousand distinct CDR3 sequences; 8.1% are singletons. The specimen was PBMCs, collected more than 35 days after the first yellow fever vaccination. All receptors come from a man aged 18 to 29 who received the YFV17D yellow fever vaccine.

The chain employs TRBV20-1 and TRBJ2-5; TRBD2 matches 15 bases. Trimming at V came to 2 bases and at J to 5 bases, leaving 6 bases not matched to a gene. CDR1 is DFQATT, CDR2 SNEGSKA, per germline (reference sequence). The CDR3 runs to 16 residues. This chain's CDR3 is CSARPRTSGGAETQYF. In DNA form, the CDR3 reads TGCAGTGCTAGACCGAGGACTAGCGGGGGGGCGGAGACCCAGTACTTC.

This clonotype was seen a handful of times. The chain couples TRBV4-3 to TRBJ2-1; a weak D match, TRBD2 (7 bases). The length of the CDR3 is 16 residues. Germline V CDR1 and CDR2: LGHNA, YSLEER. Trimming pared 1 base from V and 8 bases from J, leaving 18 bases between. CDR3 in amino acids: CASSQAWGGAPDEQFF. CDR3 in DNA: TGCGCCAGCAGCCAAGCGTGGGGGGGCGCACCGGATGAGCAGTTCTTC.

The V call is TRBV5-1, the J call TRBJ2-1; TRBD2 matches 8 bases. V shed 6 bases and J 4 bases; nucleotides not matched to a gene: 3. CDR3 size: 13 residues. CDR1 and CDR2 (germline): SGHRS, YFSETQ. The CDR3 spells CASMAGGYNEQFF. Written as DNA, the CDR3 is TGCGCCAGCATGGCGGGGGGTTACAATGAGCAGTTCTTC.

This clonotype was detected ten times or more. V gene TRBV4-1 combines with J gene TRBJ2-1; D gene unclear. From germline, CDR1 is MGHRA and CDR2 YSYEKL. The CDR3 contains 11 residues. Deletions cut 3 bases from V and 9 bases from J, with 6 bases between. CDR3: CASSHGGEQFF. The CDR3 DNA reads as TGCGCCAGCAGCCACGGTGGTGAGCAGTTCTTC.

This rearrangement joins TRBV5-1 to TRBJ2-1; 9 bases are shared with TRBD2. Germline CDR1 is SGHRS and CDR2 is YFSETQ. The CDR3 is 16 amino acids. V shed 1 base, J shed 0 bases, and the junction held 2 bases outside the gene matches. The CDR3 is CASSLRRGGSYNEQFF. The CDR3 bases are TGCGCCAGCAGCTTGCGGCGGGGGGGCTCCTACAATGAGCAGTTCTTC.

J is TRBJ2-6 and V is TRBV12-3 or TRBV12-4, with D possibly being TRBD2 (6 bases). Trimming pared 0 bases from V and 2 bases from J, leaving 26 bases between. The CDR3 consists of 22 residues. In DNA form, the CDR3 reads TGTGCCAGCAGTTTAGCGGTTTGGCGTCGGGGGATTCCAGCCCCTGGGGCCAACGTCCTGACTTTC. It specifies CASSLAVWRRGIPAPGANVLTF.

This clonotype appeared many times. The V gene is TRBV11-2, the J gene TRBJ2-7; 13 bases match TRBD2. Germline V gene lookup returns CDR1 SGHAT and CDR2 FQNNGV. The CDR3 extends over 18 amino acids. Losses at the gene ends were 4 bases for V and 0 bases for J; bases not matched to a gene: 9. CDR3 region: CASSSPGLAGTNSYEQYF. The CDR3 nucleotides are TGTGCCAGCAGCTCGCCGGGACTAGCGGGGACGAACTCCTACGAGCAGTACTTC.

The chain couples TRBV30 to TRBJ2-7; 9 nucleotides agree with TRBD1. The V gene end was trimmed by 4 bases and the J gene end by 2 bases; junction bases not matched to a gene: 9. Germline V gene sequence: CDR1 GTSNPN, CDR2 SVGIG (reference sequence). The CDR3 is made up of 15 amino acids. The CDR3: CAWKGDREGAYEQYF. As DNA, the CDR3 is TGTGCCTGGAAGGGGGACAGGGAGGGGGCCTACGAGCAGTACTTC.

This clonotype came up many times. CDR3 residues: CASSPRDRATGELFF. DNA of the CDR3: TGTGCCAGCTCACCCAGGGACAGGGCCACCGGGGAGCTGTTTTTT. The chain links TRBV7-3 to TRBJ2-2, with 9 positions matching TRBD1. Germline assignment: CDR1 SGHTA and CDR2 FQGTGA. This CDR3 spans 15 amino acids. The J segment lost 4 bases and the V segment lost 8 bases, leaving 8 bases of the junction unmatched.

J is TRBJ1-5 and V is TRBV4-1; D is uncertain. Looked up from germline, CDR1 is MGHRA and CDR2 is YSYEKL. Trimming removed 4 bases from V and 5 bases from J, with 12 bases in between. The length of the CDR3 is 14 residues. The CDR3 region is CASSRGEGYQPQHF. The DNA of the CDR3 is TGCGCCAGCAGCCGTGGCGAAGGTTATCAGCCCCAGCATTTT.

The rearrangement uses TRBV12-3 or TRBV12-4 and TRBJ1-1; TRBD1 matches 9 bases. The CDR3 consists of 14 residues. Germline trimming cut 6 bases from V and 5 bases from J; bases unmatched to any gene: 7. DNA of the CDR3: TGTGCCAGCAGCCCACAGGGGGCTGGGACTGAAGCTTTCTTT. Its translation: CASSPQGAGTEAFF.

This chain uses TRBV5-4 with TRBJ2-5, with 8 bases identical to TRBD1. The CDR3 spans 15 residues. Germline CDR1 SGHNT, CDR2 YYREEE (reference sequence). V lost 4 bases, J lost 5 bases, and 10 bases stayed unmatched. The chain's CDR3 is CASSTPDRAEETQYF. In DNA, the CDR3 is TGTGCCAGCAGCACCCCGGACAGGGCGGAGGAGACCCAGTACTTC. Variable domain in full (rest from reference TRBV5-4 and TRBJ2-5): ETGVTQSPTHLIKTRGQQVTLRCSSQSGHNTVSWYQQALGQGPQFIFQYYREEENGRGNFPPRFSGLQFPNYSSELNVNALELDDSALYLCASSTPDRAEETQYFGPGTRLLVL.

The table lists this clonotype with many counts. V gene TRBV30 combines with J gene TRBJ2-3; 9 bases are a match to TRBD1. The CDR3 runs 15 residues. The V and J ends lost 8 bases and 2 bases, in that order; junction bases with no gene match: 11. From germline, CDR1 is GTSNPN and CDR2 SVGIG (reference sequence). The CDR3 DNA reads TGTGCCCGGTCCCCCGGACAGGGGTACACAGATACGCAGTATTTT. Translated, it gives CARSPGQGYTDTQYF.

Many counts were recorded for this clonotype. V is TRBV20-1 and J is TRBJ2-7; the D gene is possibly TRBD2 (6 bases). This CDR3 has 14 amino acids. CDR1 is DFQATT, CDR2 SNEGSKA, per germline (reference sequence). The V end was cut by 0 bases, the J end by 5 bases, with 14 bases between. The CDR3 reads CSARDRGGSNEQYV. The CDR3 bases are TGCAGTGCTAGAGATCGAGGAGGGTCCAACGAGCAGTACGTC.

This sequence joins TRBV30 and TRBJ1-1; tentative D call: TRBD1 (6 bases). Trimming removed 3 bases at V and 10 bases at J, with 12 bases between. The CDR3 spans 11 residues. Germline V gene data show CDR1 as GTSNPN and CDR2 as SVGIG (reference sequence). The CDR3 protein is CAWRSRQVAFF. The CDR3 coding sequence is TGTGCCTGGAGGTCTCGACAGGTAGCTTTCTTT.

This clonotype showed up just a few times. The V gene is TRBV20-1, the J gene TRBJ2-5; TRBD1 might be the D (8 bases). The germline gives CDR1 DFQATT, CDR2 SNEGSKA (reference sequence). CDR3 length equals 13 residues. V shed 6 bases and J shed 4 bases, with 15 bases lying between them. The CDR3 DNA reads as TGCAGTGCCTACAGGGGGGGTGGAGAGACCCAGTACTTC. This gives the protein CSAYRGGGETQYF.

This clonotype came up many times. This chain connects TRBV5-4 to TRBJ1-1; 9 bases align to TRBD1. The V gene's germline CDR1 is SGHNT and CDR2 YYREEE (reference sequence). The CDR3 has 17 amino acids. With V trimmed by 3 bases and J by 0 bases, 9 bases remained unmatched. CDR3 loop: CASSSTDYRGLNTEAFF. The CDR3 DNA sequence: TGTGCCAGCAGCTCAACCGACTACAGGGGGCTGAACACTGAAGCTTTCTTT.

The DNA of the CDR3 is TGTGCCAGCAGCCCCTGGACAGGGATGAACACTGAAGCTTTCTTT. Its protein is CASSPWTGMNTEAFF. V is TRBV14 and J is TRBJ1-1; TRBD1 matches 8 bases. This CDR3 comprises 15 residues. Looked up from germline, CDR1 is SGHDN and CDR2 is FVKESK. V lost 4 bases and J lost 0; bases outside the gene matches: 4.

This rearrangement joins TRBV5-4 to TRBJ2-5; TRBD2 matches at 7 bases. The germline V gene has CDR1 SGHNT and CDR2 YYREEE (reference sequence). Unmatched junction bases numbered 6, after V lost 3 bases and J lost 1 base. CDR3 length: 15 residues. The chain's CDR3 is CASSWTSRPQETQYF. Written as DNA, the CDR3 is TGTGCCAGCAGCTGGACTAGTCGGCCCCAAGAGACCCAGTACTTC.

This chain links TRBV5-1 with TRBJ2-1, with a possible D match to TRBD2 (6 bases). CDR1 and CDR2 from the germline V gene are SGHRS and YFSETQ. The V and J ends lost 7 bases and 5 bases respectively, with 13 bases between them. This CDR3 is built from 13 residues. CDR3 protein: CASATGTHNEQFF. CDR3 DNA sequence: TGCGCCAGCGCGACCGGGACTCACAATGAGCAGTTCTTC.

The table lists this clonotype with a few counts. The CDR3 coding sequence is TGTGCCATCAGTGGGAGGACCGGGACAGGGGGCGCCTACAATGAGCAGTTCTTC. Translating it yields CAISGRTGTGGAYNEQFF. The V gene is TRBV10-3, the J gene TRBJ2-1, with 12 bases fitting TRBD1. Germline V CDR1 and CDR2: ENHRY, SYGVKD. This CDR3 comprises 18 residues. With V trimmed by 4 bases and J by 2 bases, 9 bases remained unmatched.

This clonotype has at least ten counts. The chain carries TRBV12-3 or TRBV12-4 and TRBJ1-6; D uncertain. The CDR3 length is 13 residues. V was shortened by 1 base and J by 7 bases, with 5 bases between the two germline ends. CDR3 coding DNA: TGTGCCAGCAGTTTAGAATTCAATTCACCCCTCCACTTT. This gives the protein CASSLEFNSPLHF.